This TCR beta chain was sequenced during a study of cytomegalovirus exposure and HLA in healthy donors. Unrecorded immune exposures were likely, despite nominal health at sampling. The study, taken as a whole, reports: It was only CMV serostatus that was available as immune exposure information. Near-uniform donor sequencing depth was presumed by presence/absence analyses. TCR beta chains associated with HLA were, in a later analysis, more clonally expanded than equally common others.

With respect to this clone: Antigen unknown.

This PCR relied on a set of 60 Vbeta primers and 13 Jbeta primers. The data were produced by immunoSEQ multiplex PCR, yet TCRdb's version contains in-frame clones alone and is incomplete. The sample contains tens of thousands of clones, more than 70% of which appear only once. The germline V gene encodes CDR1 SEHNR and CDR2 FQNEAQ (reference sequence). The length of the CDR3 is 15 residues. V was trimmed by 4 bases and J by 4 bases, leaving 13 bases between them. This receptor was identified in a man aged 35 to 55 in good health and CMV-seronegative. The rearrangement links TRBV7-9 to TRBJ2-2, with D possibly matching TRBD1 (5 bases). Sequenced material: PBMCs. Here the CDR3 reads CASSSQTVSTGELFF. The CDR3 coding sequence is TGTGCCAGCAGCTCCCAGACAGTGAGCACCGGGGAGCTGTTTTTT.